This is a list of T cell receptor beta chains from one sample in a study of blood T cell repertoires in COVID-19. Sequenced by immunoSEQ multiplex PCR; TCRdb stores in-frame clones only, minus some. The sample holds roughly 200,000 clones; roughly 87% are singletons and the top ten take more than 2%. Sample: PBMCs or T cells enriched from blood (not recorded which). The source of these receptors is a woman in her thirties who had recovered from COVID-19. CDR3s include the opening cysteine and the closing phenylalanine or tryptophan. A D gene is named only where the DNA matches it firmly. Clone size, where shown, is once, few, many, or a class for clones that have expanded.

CDR3aa	CDR3nt	j_gene	abundance	d_gene	v_gene
CAWSRTGGNTIYF	TGTGCCTGGAGTAGGACAGGGGGAAACACCATATATTTT	TRBJ1-3	NA	TRBD1	TRBV30
CASSRNGGGADEQFF	TGTGCCAGCTCGAGAAACGGCGGGGGGGCCGATGAGCAGTTCTTC	TRBJ2-1	NA	TRBD2	TRBV18
CASSVGGENEQYF	TGTGCCAGCAGCGTAGGGGGAGAAAACGAGCAGTACTTC	TRBJ2-7	NA	NA	TRBV9
CASSYSNQYTDTQYF	TGTGCCAGCAGTTACTCTAACCAGTACACAGATACGCAGTATTTT	TRBJ2-3	NA	NA	TRBV6-5
CASSYSRGGDGYTF	TGTGCCAGCAGTTACTCGCGGGGGGGAGATGGCTACACCTTC	TRBJ1-2	NA	NA	TRBV6-2/TRBV6-3
CASSPLLNPSSGNTIYF	TGTGCCAGTAGTCCCCTTCTTAACCCGAGCTCTGGAAACACCATATATTTT	TRBJ1-3	NA	NA	TRBV19
CASSQEPRGGANTEAFF	TGCGCCAGCAGCCAAGAACCCCGTGGGGGCGCGAACACTGAAGCTTTCTTT	TRBJ1-1	once	NA	TRBV4-3
CASSYFHRGSTDTQYF	TGCGCCAGCAGCTATTTCCACAGGGGGAGCACAGATACGCAGTATTTT	TRBJ2-3	once	TRBD1	TRBV5-1
CASSARTGGNTEAFF	TGTGCCAGCAGCGCCCGGACAGGGGGAAACACTGAAGCTTTCTTT	TRBJ1-1	once	TRBD1	TRBV7-2
CAWSVTGMNTEAFF	TGTGCCTGGAGTGTCACAGGGATGAACACTGAAGCTTTCTTT	TRBJ1-1	NA	NA	TRBV30
CASSQAGYEQYF	TGCGCCAGCAGCCAAGCAGGTTACGAGCAGTACTTC	TRBJ2-7	NA	NA	TRBV4-3
CASSQAPGLADNEQFF	TGTGCCAGCAGCCAAGCGCCGGGACTAGCGGACAATGAGCAGTTCTTC	TRBJ2-1	NA	TRBD2	TRBV14
CASSFEVTGANVLTF	TGTGCCAGCAGTTTTGAGGTTACTGGGGCCAACGTCCTGACTTTC	TRBJ2-6	few	NA	TRBV27
CASSNEGYTQYF	TGTGCCAGCAGCAACGAGGGATATACGCAGTATTTT	TRBJ2-3	NA	NA	TRBV7-3
CASSLVGTEDSPLHF	TGCGCCAGCAGCTTGGTAGGGACAGAGGATTCACCCCTCCACTTT	TRBJ1-6	NA	TRBD1	TRBV5-1
CASRPYEGLNTEAFF	TGTGCCAGCAGACCCTACGAGGGTTTGAACACTGAAGCTTTCTTT	TRBJ1-1	NA	NA	TRBV27
CASAGGVTDTQYF	TGTGCCAGTGCGGGAGGGGTGACAGATACGCAGTATTTT	TRBJ2-3	NA	TRBD2	TRBV7-2
CASSQVRAGPGTEAFF	TGTGCCAGCAGCCAAGTACGAGCCGGGCCGGGGACTGAAGCTTTCTTT	TRBJ1-1	once	NA	TRBV4-2
CASSPFDGGTYEQYF	TGTGCCAGCAGCCCATTTGATGGCGGAACCTACGAGCAGTACTTC	TRBJ2-7	few	NA	TRBV7-9
CASSQGQAGTTTDTQYF	TGTGCCAGCAGCCAAGGGCAAGCGGGGACCACAACAGATACGCAGTATTTT	TRBJ2-3	NA	TRBD2	TRBV4-2
CSVSQGSLATEAFF	TGCAGCGTCTCACAGGGAAGTCTTGCCACTGAAGCTTTCTTT	TRBJ1-1	NA	NA	TRBV29-1
CASSLGLEVNEQFF	TGTGCCAGCAGCTTAGGTCTAGAGGTGAATGAGCAGTTCTTC	TRBJ2-1	once	NA	TRBV5-4
CASSSQQGGNTEAFF	TGTGCCAGCAGCTCGCAACAGGGTGGTAACACTGAAGCTTTCTTT	TRBJ1-1	NA	NA	TRBV5-5
CASSPWRGSGNTIYF	TGTGCCAGCAGCCCCTGGAGGGGATCTGGAAACACCATATATTTT	TRBJ1-3	NA	NA	TRBV3-1/TRBV3-2
CASSQAVPVGGSNYGYTF	TGTGCCAGCAGCCAAGCCGTACCTGTGGGGGGGTCTAACTATGGCTACACCTTC	TRBJ1-2	NA	NA	TRBV3-1/TRBV3-2
CASSLGLAAYNEQFF	TGTGCCAGCAGCCTGGGACTAGCGGCCTACAATGAGCAGTTCTTC	TRBJ2-1	NA	TRBD2	TRBV25-1
CASSLGVVYNEQFF	TGTGCCAGCAGCTTAGGAGTCGTATACAATGAGCAGTTCTTC	TRBJ2-1	NA	NA	TRBV11-3
CASRVQGGNSPLHF	TGTGCCAGCAGGGTACAGGGGGGGAATTCACCCCTCCACTTT	TRBJ1-6	NA	TRBD1	TRBV7-2
CASSQGLKRGYTF	TGTGCCAGCAGCCAAGGTCTAAAGCGCGGCTACACCTTC	TRBJ1-2	NA	NA	TRBV14
CASSLEQALANYGYTF	TGTGCCAGCAGCTTGGAGCAGGCACTAGCTAACTATGGCTACACCTTC	TRBJ1-2	once	NA	TRBV5-4
CASVGGSTYNEQFF	TGTGCCAGCGTTGGCGGGAGTACTTACAATGAGCAGTTCTTC	TRBJ2-1	NA	TRBD2	TRBV27
CASSVEGDNSPLHF	TGTGCCAGCAGCGTAGAAGGGGATAATTCACCCCTCCACTTT	TRBJ1-6	NA	NA	TRBV9
CASSFGGMYQETQYF	TGTGCCAGCAGTTTTGGGGGGATGTACCAAGAGACCCAGTACTTC	TRBJ2-5	NA	NA	TRBV27
CSVVGGTTDTQYF	TGCAGCGTTGTAGGGGGCACCACAGATACGCAGTATTTT	TRBJ2-3	NA	TRBD1	TRBV29-1
CASSLVRATRGLSGETQYF	TGTGCCAGCAGCTTAGTACGAGCTACCAGGGGGCTTTCAGGAGAGACCCAGTACTTC	TRBJ2-5	once	TRBD1	TRBV7-9
CASSPIGQGGSGNSPLHF	TGTGCCAGCTCGCCGATTGGACAGGGAGGGTCTGGAAATTCACCCCTCCACTTT	TRBJ1-6	few	TRBD1	TRBV18
CASSEHWPGSEAFF	TGTGCCAGCAGTGAACACTGGCCAGGCTCTGAAGCTTTCTTT	TRBJ1-1	NA	NA	TRBV6-1
CASSLRGARTEAFF	TGCGCCAGCAGCTTGCGGGGGGCGCGGACTGAAGCTTTCTTT	TRBJ1-1	once	NA	TRBV5-1
CAISEWPNSGANVLTF	TGTGCCATCAGTGAGTGGCCCAACTCTGGGGCCAACGTCCTGACTTTC	TRBJ2-6	NA	NA	TRBV10-3
CASSGVGGTGELFF	TGTGCCAGCAGCGGAGTGGGTGGCACCGGGGAGCTGTTTTTT	TRBJ2-2	NA	NA	TRBV5-4
CASRPGGGETQYF	TGTGCCAGCCGTCCGGGAGGCGGGGAGACCCAGTACTTC	TRBJ2-5	NA	TRBD2	TRBV2
CASSPPWGGGYTF	TGTGCCAGCAGCCCCCCCTGGGGGGGTGGCTACACCTTC	TRBJ1-2	NA	NA	TRBV5-6
CASSFPGGGNEQFF	TGTGCCAGCAGCTTCCCCGGCGGGGGCAATGAGCAGTTCTTC	TRBJ2-1	NA	TRBD2	TRBV11-3
CASSDRQGNNQPQHF	TGTGCCAGCAGTGACAGACAGGGGAACAATCAGCCCCAGCATTTT	TRBJ1-5	few	TRBD1	TRBV7-2
CASSLGAGSSYNEQFF	TGTGCCAGCAGCTTAGGGGCGGGCTCCTCCTACAATGAGCAGTTCTTC	TRBJ2-1	NA	NA	TRBV7-2
CASRINRDRANEKLFF	TGTGCCAGTAGGATAAACCGGGACAGGGCGAATGAAAAACTGTTTTTT	TRBJ1-4	NA	TRBD1	TRBV19
CASISGRWYNEQFF	TGTGCCAGCATTAGCGGGAGATGGTACAATGAGCAGTTCTTC	TRBJ2-1	NA	NA	TRBV21-1
CAWQTGPNEKLFF	TGTGCCTGGCAGACAGGGCCTAATGAAAAACTGTTTTTT	TRBJ1-4	NA	TRBD1	TRBV30
CASSEYTREGYTF	TGTGCCAGCAGTGAATATACCCGAGAGGGCTACACCTTC	TRBJ1-2	NA	NA	TRBV25-1
CASSTRDHTYGYTF	TGTGCCAGCAGCACCCGGGATCACACGTACGGCTACACCTTC	TRBJ1-2	once	NA	TRBV9
CASSESIRSGSEQFF	TGTGCCAGCAGTGAAAGCATTCGTAGCGGAAGCGAGCAGTTCTTC	TRBJ2-1	NA	NA	TRBV2
CASSQVGPHYGYTF	TGCGCCAGCAGCCAAGTTGGGCCACACTATGGCTACACCTTC	TRBJ1-2	NA	NA	TRBV4-1
CAWSVRRSDYGYTF	TGTGCCTGGAGTGTAAGGAGGTCAGACTATGGCTACACCTTC	TRBJ1-2	few	NA	TRBV30
CASSLTAQDTEAFF	TGTGCCAGCAGCTTGACGGCCCAGGACACTGAAGCTTTCTTT	TRBJ1-1	NA	NA	TRBV7-9
CASSQDEGGGVEEKLFF	TGCGCCAGCAGCCAAGATGAGGGAGGAGGGGTTGAGGAAAAACTGTTTTTT	TRBJ1-4	NA	NA	TRBV4-1
CASSAPQGAAGELFF	TGTGCCAGCAGCGCCCCACAGGGGGCGGCCGGGGAGCTGTTTTTT	TRBJ2-2	NA	TRBD1	TRBV9